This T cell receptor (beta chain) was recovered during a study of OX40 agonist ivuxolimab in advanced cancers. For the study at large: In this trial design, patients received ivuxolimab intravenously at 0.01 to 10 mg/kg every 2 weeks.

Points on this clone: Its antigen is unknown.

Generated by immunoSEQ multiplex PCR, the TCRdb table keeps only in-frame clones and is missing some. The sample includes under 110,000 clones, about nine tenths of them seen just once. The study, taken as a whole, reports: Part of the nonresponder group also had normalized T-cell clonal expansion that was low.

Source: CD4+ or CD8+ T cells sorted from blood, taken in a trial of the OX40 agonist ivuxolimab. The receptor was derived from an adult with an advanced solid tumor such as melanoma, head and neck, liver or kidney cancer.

Written as DNA, the CDR3 is TGTGCCAGCAGCCCGATGGGGACAGGCTCTGAAAAACTGTTTTTT. It is translated as CASSPMGTGSEKLFF. The chain uses TRBV11-2 and TRBJ1-4; 8 bases agree with TRBD1. Trimming took 5 bases from V and 7 from J; bases not matched to a gene: 9. This CDR3 has 15 amino acids. In germline, CDR1 is SGHAT, CDR2 FQNNGV.